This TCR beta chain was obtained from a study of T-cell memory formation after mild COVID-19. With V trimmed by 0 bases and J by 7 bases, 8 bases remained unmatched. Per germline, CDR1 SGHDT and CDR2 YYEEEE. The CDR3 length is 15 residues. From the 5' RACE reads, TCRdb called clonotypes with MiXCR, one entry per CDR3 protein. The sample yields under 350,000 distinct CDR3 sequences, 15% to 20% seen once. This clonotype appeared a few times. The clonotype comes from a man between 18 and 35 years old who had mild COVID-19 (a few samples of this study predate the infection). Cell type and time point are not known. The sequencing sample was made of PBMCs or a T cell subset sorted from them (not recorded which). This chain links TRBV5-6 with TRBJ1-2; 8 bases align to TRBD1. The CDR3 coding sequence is TGTGCCAGCAGCTTGGGCAAGCGGGACAGGCCTGGCTACACCTTC. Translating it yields CASSLGKRDRPGYTF.